The TCR beta chain described here comes from a study of regulatory T cells in long-lasting Graves disease. Study-level points and caveats: Graves' patients with persistent disease showed TCR diversity lower than patients newly diagnosed.

CDR3 length: 13 residues. Germline CDR1 MNHEY, CDR2 SMNVEV (reference sequence). Trimming took 11 bases from V and 3 from J; bases not matched to a gene: 6. Building the TCR beta libraries relied on iRepertoire HTBI primers, and CDR3 regions underwent Arm-PCR. TCRdb itself ran the multiplex PCR reads through MiXCR, one entry per CDR3 protein. The table has 530,000 or so distinct CDR3 sequences, around 15% seen once. To note about this clonotype: Its antigen remains unidentified.

Time point here: newly diagnosed GD, antithyroid drugs for less than 3 months. Isolated PBMC RNA provided the starting material for the TCR library. These data also featured in a second study, about T cells in Graves' hyperthyroidism and ophthalmopathy.

V usage is TRBV27 and J usage is TRBJ2-2; 7 bases map to TRBD1. Sequences were derived from peripheral blood mononuclear cells (PBMCs), sampled at new diagnosis, from a patient treated with antithyroid drugs. The sequence derives from a man between 18 and 35 years old with Graves disease. The CDR3 sequence: CAASGGYTGELFF. The CDR3 DNA reads as TGTGCCGCTTCAGGGGGTTACACCGGGGAGCTGTTTTTT.